These 29 T cell receptor beta chains were all obtained from the same sample, sequenced in a study of CD8 T cells in Susac syndrome. Random hexamers were used to reverse transcribe the RNA input (0.5 to 1 ug). MiXCR, applied by TCRdb to the immunoSEQ multiplex PCR reads, yields one record per CDR3 protein. The sample consists of about 200,000 distinct CDR3 sequences, nearly 95% of them appearing once. The sequenced sample was CD4+ T cells from PBMCs. These receptors were obtained from a human donor with multiple sclerosis.

The CDR3: CASSLGTLRETQYF. DNA of the CDR3: TGTGCCAGCAGCTTGGGGACTCTTAGGGAGACCCAGTACTTC. This sequence joins TRBV7-8 and TRBJ2-5; TRBD2 is a possible D gene (6 bases). From germline, CDR1 is SGHVS and CDR2 FQNEAQ. This CDR3 comprises 14 residues. The V and J ends lost 3 bases and 5 bases respectively, with 13 bases between them.

In this sample, this clonotype turned up once. The chain recombines TRBV11-2 with TRBJ2-7; 10 bases are shared with TRBD1. Trimming removed 3 bases from V and 6 bases from J; junction bases left unmatched: 8. This CDR3 region has 15 residues. CDR1 is SGHAT and CDR2 is FQNNGV in the germline V gene. CDR3 DNA sequence: TGTGCCAGCAGCTTCCAGGGACAGGGGTCTCGCGAGCAGTACTTC. This codes for CASSFQGQGSREQYF.

This clonotype was found once. The chain has TRBV29-1 and TRBJ2-7; D possibly corresponds to TRBD2 (5 bases). V was shortened by 6 bases and J by 2 bases, with 14 bases between the two germline ends. CDR3 length: 13 amino acids. Germline V gene lookup returns CDR1 SQVTM and CDR2 ANQGSEA. The CDR3 DNA is TGCAGCGTAGTGGAGGACGGCACCTACGAGCAGTACTTC. It translates to CSVVEDGTYEQYF.

J is TRBJ2-1 and V is TRBV4-1, with TRBD2 as a possible D gene (6 bases). From germline, CDR1 is MGHRA and CDR2 YSYEKL. This CDR3 spans 13 amino acids. V lost 4 bases and J lost 5, with 9 bases in between. CDR3 protein: CASSPPGDNEQFF. The DNA of the CDR3 is TGCGCCAGCAGCCCCCCGGGAGACAATGAGCAGTTCTTC.

The chain's CDR3 is CASSPRDYRIGEQFF. DNA for the CDR3: TGTGCCAGCTCACCCCGGGACTACCGGATAGGCGAGCAGTTCTTC. J is TRBJ2-1 and V is TRBV18; 7 nucleotides line up with TRBD2. Germline V gene data show CDR1 as KGHSH and CDR2 as LQKENI. Trimming removed 3 bases from V and 10 bases from J; junction bases left unmatched: 12. The CDR3 is 15 residues long.

The rearrangement joins TRBV20-1 to TRBJ2-3; D call uncertain. Germline CDR1 and CDR2: DFQATT and SNEGSKA (reference sequence). V shed 5 bases and J shed 4 bases, with 16 bases lying between them. CDR3 length: 14 amino acids. CDR3 nucleotides: TGCAGTGCTCACCTCCTTGGCACATCAGATACGCAGTATTTT. It yields the protein CSAHLLGTSDTQYF.

This rearrangement joins TRBV20-1 to TRBJ2-4; no clear D. From germline, CDR1 is DFQATT and CDR2 SNEGSKA (reference sequence). This CDR3 region has 13 residues. V was cut by 1 base and J by 7 bases, with 11 bases left in between. CDR3 DNA: TGCAGTGCTAGAGTCGTTAGTGGGAACATTCAGTACTTC. The encoded protein is CSARVVSGNIQYF.

V and J are TRBV18 and TRBJ2-3; D possibly corresponds to TRBD2 (6 bases). V was clipped by 6 bases and J by 2 bases, with 18 bases between them. CDR1 and CDR2 (germline): KGHSH, LQKENI. This CDR3 contains 16 residues. The chain's CDR3 is CASSLGTWAFTDTQYF. The CDR3 region has the DNA TGTGCCAGCTCCCTCGGGACTTGGGCATTCACAGATACGCAGTATTTT.

This chain links TRBV29-1 with TRBJ1-1; D remains ambiguous. This CDR3 has 10 amino acids. Per the germline V gene, CDR1 is SQVTM and CDR2 is ANQGSEA. The germline V and J ends were trimmed by 4 bases and 6 bases, with 6 bases remaining between them. Written as DNA, the CDR3 is TGCAGCGTTGCTGAGGCTGAAGCTTTCTTT. Amino acids: CSVAEAEAFF.

The V call is TRBV20-1, the J call TRBJ2-1, with TRBD2 matching over 9 bases. Germline lookup yields CDR1 DFQATT and CDR2 SNEGSKA (reference sequence). The CDR3 runs 13 residues. V lost 3 bases, J lost 9 bases, and 6 bases stayed unmatched. CDR3 region: CSARGSGRGEQFF. The CDR3 region has the DNA TGCAGTGCTAGGGGTAGCGGGAGAGGTGAGCAGTTCTTC.

The chain couples TRBV15 to TRBJ1-2; D is possibly TRBD1 (5 bases). Between the trimmed V and J ends, which lost 0 bases and 7 bases, there was a span of 9 bases. The CDR3 length is 13 residues. Germline values: CDR1 LNHNV, CDR2 YYDKDF (reference sequence). CDR3 region: CATSREGRGGYTF. In nucleotides, the CDR3 is TGTGCCACCAGCAGAGAGGGGCGCGGTGGCTACACCTTC.

The chain employs TRBV27 and TRBJ1-1; D is undetermined. The germline V gene has CDR1 MNHEY and CDR2 SMNVEV (reference sequence). The V end lost 7 bases, the J end lost 8 bases, and 20 bases lay between the germline ends. The length of the CDR3 is 14 residues. CDR3 nucleotide sequence: TGTGCCAGCATTGATACCTTTCGGACGTCGGAAGCTTTCTTT. Translation: CASIDTFRTSEAFF.

The rearrangement joins TRBV29-1 to TRBJ2-7; TRBD2 agrees at 7 bases. Germline V lookup: CDR1 SQVTM, CDR2 ANQGSEA. J lost 3 bases, V lost 4 bases, and 9 bases had no gene match. This CDR3 contains 14 residues. CDR3 protein: CSVALRGEGYEQYF. DNA for the CDR3: TGCAGCGTTGCCTTACGAGGGGAGGGCTACGAGCAGTACTTC.

V is TRBV25-1 and J is TRBJ2-1; 8 bases are shared with TRBD2. The length of the CDR3 is 15 residues. Germline-derived CDR1 and CDR2 are MGHDK and SYGVNS. The V gene end was trimmed by 4 bases and the J gene end by 5 bases; junction bases not matched to a gene: 7. The CDR3 DNA is TGTGCCAGCAGTGTCGGGGGGGGTCGCCACAATGAGCAGTTCTTC. This encodes CASSVGGGRHNEQFF.

V gene TRBV21-1 combines with J gene TRBJ2-1; TRBD1 is taken as the D call from the table, unchecked against the DNA. TRBV21-1 counts as a pseudogene. The CDR3 spans 13 residues. The DNA of the CDR3 is TGTCCTCAATGGGGGGTAAGCTACAATGAGCAGTTCTTC. Amino acids: CPQWGVSYNEQFF.

The chain joins TRBV9 to TRBJ1-1; D is unresolved. This CDR3 region has 13 residues. Germline values: CDR1 SGDLS, CDR2 YYNGEE. V lost 3 bases, J lost 4 bases, and 10 bases lay in between. The CDR3 spells CASSDARGTEAFF. CDR3 coding DNA: TGTGCCAGCAGCGACGCGCGGGGCACTGAAGCTTTCTTT.

This chain joins TRBV2 and TRBJ1-5; D is possibly TRBD1 (6 bases). This CDR3 region has 13 residues. Looked up from germline, CDR1 is SNHLY and CDR2 is FYNNEI. The V end was cut by 7 bases, the J end by 5 bases, with 12 bases between. The CDR3 DNA is TGTGCCAGCAAGACTCAGGGGTATCAGCCCCAGCATTTT. Its protein is CASKTQGYQPQHF.

The gene calls are TRBV7-9 and TRBJ1-2; D call uncertain. This CDR3 has 13 amino acids. Per the germline V gene, CDR1 is SEHNR and CDR2 is FQNEAQ (reference sequence). Trimming took 2 bases from V and 4 from J, leaving 8 bases between them. CDR3 nucleotides: TGTGCCAGCAGCTTACACACCAGCTATGGCTACACCTTC. Its translation is CASSLHTSYGYTF.

V usage is TRBV27 and J usage is TRBJ1-2; 10 nucleotides line up with TRBD1. V shed 5 bases and J 6 bases; nucleotides not matched to a gene: 3. CDR3 length equals 13 residues. Germline loops: CDR1 MNHEY, CDR2 SMNVEV (reference sequence). CDR3 sequence reads: CASSPGTGDGYTF. Written as DNA, the CDR3 is TGTGCCAGCAGTCCTGGGACAGGGGATGGCTACACCTTC.

The chain combines TRBV3-1 with TRBJ2-7; TRBD1 or TRBD2 may be the D gene (5 bases each). V dropped 4 bases and J dropped 2 bases, with 9 bases sitting between them. CDR1 is LGHDT and CDR2 is YNNKEL in the germline V gene (reference sequence). The CDR3 spans 13 residues. CDR3 loop: CASSRDLTYEQYF. The CDR3 DNA reads as TGTGCCAGCAGCCGGGACCTCACCTACGAGCAGTACTTC.

The chain uses TRBV4-1 and TRBJ1-5; D gene uncertain. CDR1 and CDR2 (germline): MGHRA, YSYEKL. The V end lost 0 bases, the J end lost 6 bases, and 6 bases lay between the germline ends. The CDR3 has 13 residues. The DNA of the CDR3 is TGCGCCAGCAGCCAAGAGGGGAGTCAGCCCCAGCATTTT. It translates to CASSQEGSQPQHF.

V is TRBV4-1 and J is TRBJ2-5; weak D call: TRBD2 (6 bases). Germline V gene data show CDR1 as MGHRA and CDR2 as YSYEKL. The CDR3 is 14 residues long. The germline V and J ends were trimmed by 0 bases and 5 bases, with 10 bases remaining between them. CDR3 sequence (DNA): TGCGCCAGCAGCCAAGATGAGAGCGGGGAGACCCAGTACTTC. Translated, it gives CASSQDESGETQYF.

The genes are TRBV29-1 and TRBJ1-4; TRBD1 aligns across 10 bases. There are 13 residues in the CDR3. Trimming removed 7 bases from V and 5 bases from J; junction bases left unmatched: 4. Germline V gene data show CDR1 as SQVTM and CDR2 as ANQGSEA. In nucleotides, the CDR3 is TGCAGCGGGAGGACAGGGGGGAATGAAAAACTGTTTTTT. It encodes CSGRTGGNEKLFF.

This chain connects TRBV6-2 or TRBV6-3 to TRBJ1-1; TRBD1 might be the D (6 bases). CDR3 length equals 14 residues. Between the trimmed V and J ends, which lost 4 bases and 0 bases, there was a span of 9 bases. The germline V gene has CDR1 MNHEY and CDR2 SVGEGT. The DNA of the CDR3 is TGTGCCAGCAGTTTCGACAGGTTGAACACTGAAGCTTTCTTT. It is translated as CASSFDRLNTEAFF.

The chain combines TRBV20-1 with TRBJ1-1, with unresolved D. Germline assignment: CDR1 DFQATT and CDR2 SNEGSKA (reference sequence). The V and J ends lost 3 bases and 10 bases respectively, with 12 bases between them. The CDR3 loop spans 11 amino acids. This chain's CDR3 is CSASEMVGAFF. The CDR3 DNA reads as TGCAGTGCTAGCGAGATGGTGGGAGCTTTCTTT.

The chain's CDR3 is CSCRRGQGTGTQYF. CDR3 nucleotide sequence: TGCAGCTGTAGGAGAGGACAGGGAACGGGTACGCAGTATTTT. The rearrangement joins TRBV29-1 to TRBJ2-3; 8 bases are shared with TRBD1. V was clipped by 8 bases and J by 8 bases; unmatched bases: 15. In germline, CDR1 is SQVTM, CDR2 ANQGSEA. This CDR3 has 14 amino acids.

V and J are TRBV5-1 and TRBJ2-1; 7 bases align to TRBD1. V lost 4 bases and J lost 4; bases outside the gene matches: 8. Germline V gene lookup returns CDR1 SGHRS and CDR2 YFSETQ. CDR3 size: 15 residues. CDR3 residues: CASSPRDSIYNEQFF. CDR3 DNA sequence: TGCGCCAGCAGCCCAAGGGACAGTATATACAATGAGCAGTTCTTC.

The V call is TRBV7-9, the J call TRBJ2-7; perhaps TRBD1 as D (5 bases). V was shortened by 5 bases and J by 6 bases, with 11 bases between the two germline ends. The germline CDR1 and CDR2 sequences are SEHNR and FQNEAQ (reference sequence). The CDR3 runs 12 residues. DNA of the CDR3: TGTGCCAGCAGCGTTGCAGGGTCCGAGCAGTACTTC. Translation: CASSVAGSEQYF. The entire variable domain, with the rest obtained from reference TRBV7-9 and TRBJ2-7, is as follows: DTGVSQNPRHKITKRGQNVTFRCDPISEHNRLYWYRQTLGQGPEFLTYFQNEAQLEKSRLLSDRFSAERPKGSFSTLEIQRTEQGDSAMYLCASSVAGSEQYFGPGTRLTVT.

J is TRBJ1-3 and V is TRBV20-1; no reliable D call. The CDR3 sequence is 13 residues long. Looked up from germline, CDR1 is DFQATT and CDR2 is SNEGSKA (reference sequence). Trimming left V 5 bases short and J 0 bases short, with 8 bases between. The CDR3 nucleotides read TGCAGTGCTGCCCCGGTCTCTGGAAACACCATATATTTT. It yields the protein CSAAPVSGNTIYF.